This TCR beta chain originates from a study of blood T cell repertoires in COVID-19. About the study: Acute and convalescent COVID-19 specimens originated in the United States, Italy and Spain.

The length of the CDR3 is 16 residues. V gave up 0 bases and J gave up 6 bases, with 17 bases separating them. Germline CDR1 is SGDLS and CDR2 is YYNGEE. In the original processing: Amplifying reference gene primers gave estimates of nucleated cell counts. The protocol was immunoSEQ multiplex PCR, while the TCRdb copy is restricted to in-frame clones and leaves out a portion. V, J and clone size reflect that table, while D and trimming were determined from the DNA. Of 200,000 to 300,000 clones in the sample, roughly four fifths are singletons; the top ten hold 1.9%. V usage is TRBV9 and J usage is TRBJ2-3, with D maybe TRBD1 (6 bases). This clonotype was obtained from a man aged 25 to 40 who had recovered from COVID-19. Sequencing input: peripheral blood. CDR3 nucleotide sequence: TGTGCCAGCAGCGTAGCCGGGACAAGTAACTTCGATACGCAGTATTTT. Translating it yields CASSVAGTSNFDTQYF.